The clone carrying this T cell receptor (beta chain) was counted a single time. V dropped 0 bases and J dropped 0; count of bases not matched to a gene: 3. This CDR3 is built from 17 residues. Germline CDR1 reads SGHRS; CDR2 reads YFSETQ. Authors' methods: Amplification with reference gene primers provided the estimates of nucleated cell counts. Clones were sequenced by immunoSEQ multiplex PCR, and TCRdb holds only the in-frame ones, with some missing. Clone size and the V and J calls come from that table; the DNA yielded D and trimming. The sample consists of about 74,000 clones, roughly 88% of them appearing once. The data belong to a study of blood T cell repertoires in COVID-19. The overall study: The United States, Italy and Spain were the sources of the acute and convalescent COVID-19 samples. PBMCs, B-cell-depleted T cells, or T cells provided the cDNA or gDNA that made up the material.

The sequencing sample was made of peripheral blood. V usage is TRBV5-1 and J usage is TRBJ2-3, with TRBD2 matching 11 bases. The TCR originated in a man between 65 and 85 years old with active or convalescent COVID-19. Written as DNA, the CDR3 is TGCGCCAGCAGCTTGGGACTAGCGGGACCAAGCACAGATACGCAGTATTTT. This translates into CASSLGLAGPSTDTQYF.